A selection of T cell receptor beta chains follows, all from one sample in a study of CD4+ T cells in melanoma. Profiling relied on immunoSEQ multiplex PCR, and the TCRdb table lists in-frame clones only, not all of them. Here the sample spans some 13,000 clones, 68% being singletons. The sequencing sample was made of cells from a culture (not recorded whether cultured in vitro). These receptor sequences come from a human donor with melanoma. CDR3s include the opening cysteine and the closing phenylalanine or tryptophan. A D gene is named only where the DNA matches it firmly. Not all rows give a size; the values are once, few, many and, for expanded clones, a class.

V: TRBV29-1; size: NA; J: TRBJ1-1; D: NA; CDR3: CSVVGGADFLNTEAFF; DNA: TGCAGCGTTGTGGGGGGGGCTGACTTCCTGAACACTGAAGCTTTCTTT
V: TRBV30; size: few; J: TRBJ1-2; D: NA; CDR3: CAWNRLGGPSGYTF; DNA: TGTGCCTGGAACAGACTCGGGGGGCCGAGTGGCTACACCTTC
V: TRBV7-2; size: NA; J: TRBJ2-6; D: NA; CDR3: CASSPRQSSGANVLTF; DNA: TGTGCCAGCAGCCCTAGACAGAGCTCTGGGGCCAACGTCCTGACTTTC
V: TRBV6-1; size: NA; J: TRBJ1-4; D: TRBD1; CDR3: CASSVRADRGGLGEKLFF; DNA: TGTGCCAGCAGTGTCCGCGCAGACAGGGGCGGTTTAGGGGAAAAACTGTTTTTT
V: TRBV6-6; size: NA; J: TRBJ2-1; D: TRBD1; CDR3: CASSYEGQGVNEQFF; DNA: TGTGCCAGCAGTTACGAAGGACAGGGGGTCAATGAGCAGTTCTTC
V: TRBV6-5; size: NA; J: TRBJ2-1; D: NA; CDR3: CASSLAGQLNNEQFF; DNA: TGTGCCAGCAGTCTCGCGGGACAGCTAAACAATGAGCAGTTCTTC
V: TRBV2; size: NA; J: TRBJ1-4; D: NA; CDR3: CASRTDRNEKLFF; DNA: TGTGCCAGCAGGACGGATAGAAATGAAAAACTGTTTTTT
V: TRBV30; size: NA; J: TRBJ2-2; D: NA; CDR3: CAWSVKGIAGELFF; DNA: TGTGCCTGGAGTGTAAAGGGGATCGCCGGGGAGCTGTTTTTT
V: TRBV6-1; size: NA; J: TRBJ2-7; D: NA; CDR3: CASGGHYEQYF; DNA: TGTGCCAGCGGAGGACACTACGAGCAGTACTTC
V: TRBV11-3; size: once; J: TRBJ2-7; D: NA; CDR3: CASSSLRQGSYEQYF; DNA: TGTGCCAGCTCCTCCTTGCGGCAGGGCTCCTACGAGCAGTACTTC
V: TRBV6-1; size: NA; J: TRBJ2-7; D: NA; CDR3: CVGGQNYEQYF; DNA: TGTGTGGGGGGACAGAATTACGAGCAGTACTTC
V: TRBV5-1; size: NA; J: TRBJ2-2; D: TRBD2; CDR3: CASSLTSGATGELFF; DNA: TGCGCCAGCAGCCTCACTAGCGGGGCCACCGGGGAGCTGTTTTTT
V: TRBV15; size: NA; J: TRBJ2-2; D: NA; CDR3: CATSKEDITSTGELFF; DNA: TGTGCCACCAGCAAGGAGGACATCACTAGCACCGGGGAGCTGTTTTTT
V: TRBV18; size: NA; J: TRBJ1-4; D: NA; CDR3: CASSPPAATNEKLFF; DNA: TGTGCCAGCTCACCACCGGCAGCAACTAATGAAAAACTGTTTTTT
V: TRBV5-1; size: NA; J: TRBJ1-1; D: NA; CDR3: CASSPQAGIGTEAFF; DNA: TGCGCCAGCAGCCCCCAGGCAGGGATAGGCACTGAAGCTTTCTTT
V: TRBV29-1; size: NA; J: TRBJ1-1; D: NA; CDR3: CSVIPGNLGSTEAFF; DNA: TGCAGCGTTATCCCAGGGAATTTGGGGAGTACTGAAGCTTTCTTT
V: TRBV27; size: medium-sized; J: TRBJ2-7; D: NA; CDR3: CASSFTGYNEQYF; DNA: TGTGCCAGCAGTTTCACGGGGTATAACGAGCAGTACTTC
V: TRBV4-2; size: NA; J: TRBJ2-5; D: NA; CDR3: CASSQDEETQYF; DNA: TGTGCCAGCAGCCAAGATGAAGAGACCCAGTACTTC
V: TRBV7-9; size: NA; J: TRBJ2-2; D: TRBD1; CDR3: CASSLRQGWTGELFF; DNA: TGTGCCAGCAGCCTACGACAGGGGTGGACCGGGGAGCTGTTTTTT
V: TRBV4-1; size: NA; J: TRBJ2-7; D: TRBD1; CDR3: CASSQVGTGWGEQYF; DNA: TGCGCCAGCAGCCAAGTCGGGACAGGTTGGGGCGAGCAGTACTTC
V: TRBV2; size: NA; J: TRBJ1-3; D: NA; CDR3: CASSRPQAISGNTIYF; DNA: TGTGCCAGCAGCCGCCCCCAGGCGATCTCTGGAAACACCATATATTTT
V: TRBV11-2; size: NA; J: TRBJ2-7; D: NA; CDR3: CASSFTGSTYEQYF; DNA: TGTGCCAGCAGCTTCACAGGGTCCACCTACGAGCAGTACTTC
V: TRBV25-1; size: NA; J: TRBJ2-5; D: NA; CDR3: CASSVQGTSRETQYF; DNA: TGTGCCAGCAGTGTCCAGGGGACGTCCAGGGAGACCCAGTACTTC
V: TRBV5-4; size: NA; J: TRBJ2-5; D: NA; CDR3: CASSPRAYQETQYF; DNA: TGTGCCAGCAGCCCAAGGGCTTATCAAGAGACCCAGTACTTC
V: TRBV7-2; size: NA; J: TRBJ2-1; D: NA; CDR3: CASSLRQGRIRFGHEQFF; DNA: TGTGCCAGCAGCTTACGGCAGGGAAGGATACGATTTGGTCATGAGCAGTTCTTC
V: TRBV29-1; size: few; J: TRBJ1-2; D: NA; CDR3: CSVDRDGYTF; DNA: TGCAGCGTAGATCGCGATGGCTACACCTTC
V: TRBV30; size: few; J: TRBJ2-7; D: NA; CDR3: CAWSDGVRGYEQYF; DNA: TGTGCCTGGAGTGACGGTGTCAGGGGATACGAGCAGTACTTC
V: TRBV4-1; size: NA; J: TRBJ2-3; D: NA; CDR3: CASSQVIRTGGAFAQYF; DNA: TGCGCCAGCAGCCAAGTTATCCGCACAGGGGGGGCCTTCGCGCAGTATTTT
V: TRBV4-2; size: NA; J: TRBJ1-4; D: TRBD1; CDR3: CASSHTRTGTDEKLFF; DNA: TGTGCCAGCAGCCACACCCGGACAGGGACGGATGAAAAACTGTTTTTT
V: TRBV10-3; size: NA; J: TRBJ1-3; D: TRBD1; CDR3: CAIRGQSSGNTIYF; DNA: TGTGCCATCAGGGGACAGTCCTCTGGAAACACCATATATTTT
V: TRBV19; size: NA; J: TRBJ2-5; D: TRBD1; CDR3: CASSIDGTGRRREETQYF; DNA: TGTGCCAGTAGTATAGACGGGACAGGGCGACGTCGGGAAGAGACCCAGTACTTC
V: TRBV2; size: NA; J: TRBJ1-6; D: NA; CDR3: CASSGSASSYNSPLHF; DNA: TGTGCCAGCAGTGGGTCTGCGAGCTCCTATAATTCACCCCTCCACTTT
V: TRBV7-3; size: NA; J: TRBJ2-2; D: TRBD2; CDR3: CASSLRASGRYTGELFF; DNA: TGTGCCAGCAGCTTAAGGGCTAGCGGGCGGTACACCGGGGAGCTGTTTTTT
V: TRBV10-3; size: few; J: TRBJ1-2; D: TRBD1; CDR3: CAISEVRLGRDSYYGYTF; DNA: TGTGCCATCAGTGAGGTGAGGTTAGGGCGGGACAGTTACTATGGCTACACCTTC
V: TRBV12-5; size: NA; J: TRBJ2-1; D: TRBD2; CDR3: CASGLVRMGLPDPDSYNEQFF; DNA: TGTGCTAGTGGTTTGGTACGAATGGGACTACCAGACCCCGACTCCTACAATGAGCAGTTCTTC
V: TRBV2; size: NA; J: TRBJ1-4; D: NA; CDR3: CASSQGFSEKLFF; DNA: TGTGCCAGCAGCCAGGGTTTCAGTGAAAAACTGTTTTTT
V: TRBV4-2; size: few; J: TRBJ2-1; D: TRBD2; CDR3: CASTARGLAGYNEQFF; DNA: TGTGCCAGCACCGCAAGGGGACTAGCGGGGTACAATGAGCAGTTCTTC
V: TRBV10-2; size: NA; J: TRBJ2-7; D: TRBD2; CDR3: CASSEISGVSYEQYF; DNA: TGCGCCAGCAGTGAGATTAGCGGGGTCTCCTACGAGCAGTACTTC
V: TRBV5-4; size: once; J: TRBJ1-6; D: NA; CDR3: CASEKEGVYNSPLHF; DNA: TGTGCCAGCGAAAAGGAGGGCGTCTATAATTCACCCCTCCACTTT
V: TRBV11-3; size: NA; J: TRBJ1-1; D: TRBD1; CDR3: CASSLQGGNTEAFF; DNA: TGTGCCAGCAGCCTCCAGGGGGGGAACACTGAAGCTTTCTTT
V: TRBV27; size: NA; J: TRBJ1-2; D: NA; CDR3: CASSDTQGFYGYTF; DNA: TGTGCCAGCAGTGATACACAGGGATTCTATGGCTACACCTTC
V: TRBV5-1; size: NA; J: TRBJ1-2; D: NA; CDR3: CASSLEGGVRGYTF; DNA: TGCGCCAGCAGCTTAGAGGGGGGCGTGCGGGGCTACACCTTC
V: TRBV6-6; size: NA; J: TRBJ2-5; D: NA; CDR3: CATSQGNQETQYF; DNA: TGTGCCACCTCCCAGGGTAACCAAGAGACCCAGTACTTC